These T cell receptor beta chains were read from a single sample in a study of T-cell memory formation after mild COVID-19. TCRdb reanalysed the 5' RACE reads using MiXCR and keeps one entry per CDR3 protein. The table records more than 250,000 distinct CDR3 sequences, roughly 16% of them present only once. The sequencing sample was made of PBMCs or a T cell subset sorted from them (not recorded which). The origin of the receptors is a man between 18 and 35 years old who had mild COVID-19 (a few samples of this study predate the infection). Cell type and time point are not known. Both conserved end residues are part of each CDR3. Each record gives: V gene, D gene, clone size, J gene, CDR3 DNA, CDR3 protein. The D gene is left open where the match is weak. Where a row states a size, it is once, few, many or the class of an expanded clone; other rows omit it.

TRBV14	.	few	TRBJ2-1	TGTGCCAGCAGCCACATAGAGTCAAGTGGTGAGCAGTTCTTC	CASSHIESSGEQFF
TRBV20-1	.	.	TRBJ1-1	TGCAGTGCTAGAGATCTGGGGAGGAACACTGAAGCTTTCTTT	CSARDLGRNTEAFF
TRBV9	.	many	TRBJ1-3	TGTGCCAGCAGCGTGTCTTCGGTTGGGCAGACTGGAAACACCATATATTTT	CASSVSSVGQTGNTIYF
TRBV7-3	TRBD1	few	TRBJ2-1	TGTGCCAGCAGTCCAACAGGGGGCGGGGATGAGCAGTTCTTC	CASSPTGGGDEQFF
TRBV7-2	TRBD1	.	TRBJ1-5	TGTGCCAGCAGCTTGGACAGGGCTATCAATCAGCCCCAGCATTTT	CASSLDRAINQPQHF
TRBV6-6	.	.	TRBJ1-2	TGTGCCAGCAGCCTGGCGGAAGTGGGCTACACCTTC	CASSLAEVGYTF
TRBV9	.	.	TRBJ2-3	TGTGCCAGCAGCGGGGGCGGGTTGAATACGCAGTATTTT	CASSGGGLNTQYF
TRBV7-8	.	.	TRBJ1-1	TGTGCCAGCAGCACCTCGGGTTATCGGAACACTGAAGCTTTCTTT	CASSTSGYRNTEAFF
TRBV28	TRBD2	once	TRBJ2-1	TGTGCCAGCAGTTTGCCGGGACTACGGGAGCAGTTCTTC	CASSLPGLREQFF
TRBV5-1	TRBD2	.	TRBJ2-1	TGCGCCAGCAGCTTCGGGGCTAGCGGGAACAATGAGCAGTTCTTC	CASSFGASGNNEQFF
TRBV6-2/TRBV6-3	.	few	TRBJ2-7	TGTGCCAGCAGTTATTTCCGAGACAGCTACGAGCAGTACTTC	CASSYFRDSYEQYF